This is a list of T cell receptor beta chains from one sample in a study of naive and memory T cell subsets. TCRdb fed the UMI-ligation and nested PCR reads into MiXCR, producing one record per CDR3 protein. The sample has just over 80,000 distinct CDR3 sequences; over 8.5% are singletons. Sequencing used naive CD8+ T cells from blood. These receptors all come from a human donor in good health. The CDR3 runs from the conserved cysteine through the conserved F or W. A D gene is named only where the DNA matches it firmly. A row's size may be missing; if present it is once, few, many or a size class.

>TRBV4-1|-|once|14|TRBJ1-5
CASSQGIGNQPQHF
TGCGCCAGCAGCCAGGGAATCGGCAATCAGCCCCAGCATTTT
>TRBV12-3/TRBV12-4|-|few|16|TRBJ2-7
CASSFPPGASSYEQYF
TGTGCCAGCAGTTTCCCCCCGGGGGCCTCCTCCTACGAGCAGTACTTC
>TRBV11-2|TRBD2|many|16|TRBJ2-7
CASSLPRLAGAYEQYF
TGTGCCAGCAGCTTACCCCGACTAGCGGGAGCCTACGAGCAGTACTTC
>TRBV29-1|-|-|12|TRBJ2-1
CSVEARPDGQFF
TGCAGCGTTGAAGCCAGGCCCGATGGGCAGTTCTTC
>TRBV29-1|-|few|14|TRBJ1-2
CSVVTPQVNYGYTF
TGCAGCGTTGTTACCCCACAGGTCAACTATGGCTACACCTTC
>TRBV27|TRBD2|many|18|TRBJ2-7
CASSLSVETSGSTYEQYF
TGTGCCAGCAGTTTATCAGTGGAGACTAGCGGGTCCACCTACGAGCAGTACTTC
>TRBV7-6|TRBD2|many|14|TRBJ2-7
CASSLKAGSYEQYF
TGTGCCAGCAGCTTGAAAGCGGGATCCTACGAGCAGTACTTC
>TRBV29-1|TRBD2|many|13|TRBJ2-7
CSVTSGSSYEQYF
TGCAGCGTCACTAGCGGAAGCTCCTACGAGCAGTACTTC
>TRBV5-5|-|-|14|TRBJ2-7
CASSPRTGSYEQYF
TGTGCCAGCAGCCCAAGGACGGGATCCTACGAGCAGTACTTC
>TRBV20-1|TRBD1|many|12|TRBJ2-7
CSPGQGSYEQYF
TGCAGTCCCGGACAGGGTTCCTACGAGCAGTACTTC
>TRBV10-3|-|many|14|TRBJ2-6
CAISRGSGANVLTF
TGTGCCATCAGCCGAGGGAGTGGGGCCAACGTCCTGACTTTC
>TRBV10-3|-|few|16|TRBJ2-1
CAISPGGAGAYNEQFF
TGTGCCATCAGCCCAGGGGGAGCGGGCGCCTACAATGAGCAGTTCTTC
>TRBV7-9|TRBD1|few|17|TRBJ1-2
CASSWPVRGQDNYGYTF
TGTGCCAGCAGCTGGCCAGTCCGGGGACAGGATAACTATGGCTACACCTTC
>TRBV12-5|-|many|14|TRBJ1-1
CASGLGTVNTEAFF
TGTGCTAGTGGTTTGGGGACAGTGAACACTGAAGCTTTCTTT
>TRBV20-1|TRBD2|many|20|TRBJ2-3
CSARDGGYSGRVMGTDTQYF
TGCAGTGCTAGAGATGGTGGTTATAGCGGGAGGGTGATGGGCACAGATACGCAGTATTTT
>TRBV6-1|-|-|14|TRBJ2-7
CASSEEVDSYEQYF
TGTGCCAGCAGTGAAGAAGTAGATTCCTACGAGCAGTACTTC
>TRBV18|TRBD2|-|14|TRBJ2-7
CASSSGRESYEQYF
TGTGCCAGCTCCTCGGGGAGGGAATCCTACGAGCAGTACTTC
>TRBV6-2/TRBV6-3|TRBD1|-|14|TRBJ2-2
CASSRTGPTGELFF
TGTGCCAGCAGTCGGACAGGGCCGACCGGGGAGCTGTTTTTT
>TRBV20-1|-|-|17|TRBJ1-2
CSATPPIGALTTYGYTF
TGCAGTGCTACCCCCCCGATTGGGGCCCTTACGACCTATGGCTACACCTTC
>TRBV7-9|-|few|12|TRBJ2-5
CASSLVVETQYF
TGTGCCAGCAGCTTAGTTGTAGAGACCCAGTACTTC
>TRBV3-1|TRBD1|many|15|TRBJ2-1
CASSPPGQGLNEQFF
TGTGCCAGCAGCCCCCCCGGACAGGGTCTAAATGAGCAGTTCTTC
>TRBV12-3/TRBV12-4|-|-|12|TRBJ2-7
CASSPDRNEQYF
TGTGCCAGCAGCCCCGACAGGAACGAGCAGTACTTC
>TRBV20-1|TRBD2|-|15|TRBJ2-3
CSAKGLAGGIDTQYF
TGCAGTGCCAAAGGACTAGCGGGGGGAATTGATACGCAGTATTTT
>TRBV5-1|TRBD1|few|16|TRBJ2-3
CASSFIITGGTDTQYF
TGCGCCAGCAGCTTCATTATTACAGGGGGCACAGATACGCAGTATTTT
>TRBV20-1|TRBD2|many|15|TRBJ2-7
CSASHTTSGGGEQYF
TGCAGTGCTAGCCATACGACTAGCGGGGGGGGCGAGCAGTACTTC
>TRBV5-1|TRBD2|-|16|TRBJ2-3
CASSLETSGRPDTQYF
TGCGCCAGCAGCCTGGAGACTAGCGGGAGACCAGATACGCAGTATTTT
>TRBV6-5|TRBD1|few|15|TRBJ2-3
CASSYSGDSADTQYF
TGTGCCAGCAGTTACTCCGGGGACAGCGCAGATACGCAGTATTTT
>TRBV6-5|TRBD2|many|16|TRBJ2-1
CASSYGGGGSYNEQFF
TGTGCCAGCAGTTACGGCGGGGGGGGAAGCTACAATGAGCAGTTCTTC
>TRBV27|TRBD2|-|16|TRBJ2-3
CASSLKLTSSTDTQYF
TGTGCCAGCAGTTTAAAATTGACTAGCAGCACAGATACGCAGTATTTT
>TRBV7-9|-|many|13|TRBJ1-5
CASSGGQNQPQHF
TGTGCCAGCAGCGGGGGACAAAATCAGCCCCAGCATTTT
>TRBV12-3/TRBV12-4|-|-|13|TRBJ1-2
CASSTGRLSSYTF
TGTGCCAGCAGTACAGGGCGTCTTTCCAGCTACACCTTC
>TRBV15|-|few|22|TRBJ2-6
CATSRDPLAPNPGFSGANVLTF
TGTGCCACCAGCAGAGATCCCCTTGCCCCCAATCCCGGGTTCTCTGGGGCCAACGTCCTGACTTTC
>TRBV4-1|TRBD1|few|16|TRBJ2-7
CASSQEDRVSSYEQYF
TGCGCCAGCAGCCAAGAAGACAGGGTCTCATCCTACGAGCAGTACTTC
>TRBV7-9|TRBD1|-|14|TRBJ2-7
CASSRPGQYYEQYF
TGTGCCAGCAGCCGGCCGGGACAGTATTACGAGCAGTACTTC
>TRBV20-1|-|few|12|TRBJ2-7
CSASGINYEQYF
TGCAGTGCTAGCGGAATTAACTACGAGCAGTACTTC
>TRBV7-9|-|-|15|TRBJ2-5
CASSLVTAGLETQYF
TGTGCCAGCAGCTTAGTCACAGCCGGGCTGGAGACCCAGTACTTC
>TRBV4-1|-|few|14|TRBJ1-1
CASSQAAASTEAFF
TGCGCCAGCAGCCAAGCGGCAGCCAGCACTGAAGCTTTCTTT
>TRBV28|TRBD2|few|13|TRBJ2-5
CASSWGVAGFQYF
TGTGCCAGCAGTTGGGGGGTAGCGGGTTTCCAGTACTTC
>TRBV4-2|-|-|15|TRBJ2-1
CASSQSEVSNNEQFF
TGTGCCAGCAGCCAAAGTGAGGTCTCAAACAATGAGCAGTTCTTC
>TRBV15|-|many|15|TRBJ2-3
CATSRGTDPGDTQYF
TGTGCCACCAGCAGAGGGACTGACCCCGGAGATACGCAGTATTTT
>TRBV7-9|-|few|16|TRBJ2-5
CASSFRQTAYQETQYF
TGTGCCAGCAGCTTCAGACAGACAGCGTACCAAGAGACCCAGTACTTC
>TRBV4-1|-|-|14|TRBJ2-3
CASRWREGTDTQYF
TGCGCCAGCAGGTGGAGGGAGGGCACAGATACGCAGTATTTT
>TRBV6-1|-|few|15|TRBJ2-7
CASSPEDTGSYEQYF
TGTGCCAGCAGCCCAGAGGATACAGGGTCCTACGAGCAGTACTTC
>TRBV6-9|-|-|16|TRBJ2-3
CASTQLRTQSTDTQYF
TGTGCCAGCACCCAACTACGGACTCAGAGCACAGATACGCAGTATTTT
>TRBV12-3/TRBV12-4|-|many|15|TRBJ2-7
CASSALEDYKYEQYF
TGTGCCAGCAGTGCTTTAGAGGACTACAAGTACGAGCAGTACTTC
>TRBV5-1|-|-|14|TRBJ2-1
CASSLEPGRDEQFF
TGCGCCAGCAGCTTGGAGCCAGGGAGAGATGAGCAGTTCTTC
>TRBV29-1|-|many|10|TRBJ2-5
CSVGVETQYF
TGCAGCGTTGGAGTAGAGACCCAGTACTTC
>TRBV28|TRBD2|few|19|TRBJ2-3
CASSLGLIRPSGNIDTQYF
TGTGCCAGCAGTTTGGGGCTGATCCGCCCCAGCGGGAATATAGATACGCAGTATTTT
>TRBV20-1|-|few|13|TRBJ2-7
CSANTGTNYEQYF
TGCAGTGCTAATACCGGGACGAACTACGAGCAGTACTTC
>TRBV3-1|TRBD2|-|16|TRBJ2-3
CASSQEIAGDVDTQYF
TGTGCCAGCAGCCAAGAGATAGCGGGAGATGTAGATACGCAGTATTTT
>TRBV9|-|-|15|TRBJ2-7
CASSVGGGIAYEQYF
TGTGCCAGCAGCGTAGGGGGTGGGATCGCTTACGAGCAGTACTTC
>TRBV28|TRBD1|-|13|TRBJ1-1
CASNDRGNTEAFF
TGTGCCAGCAACGACAGGGGGAACACTGAAGCTTTCTTT
>TRBV5-5|-|-|15|TRBJ2-1
CASSSTLSSYNEQFF
TGTGCCAGCAGCTCCACACTGAGCTCCTACAATGAGCAGTTCTTC
>TRBV6-2/TRBV6-3|-|few|17|TRBJ2-3
CASSRDGRRVSTDTQYF
TGTGCCAGCAGTCGTGACGGTAGGCGGGTTAGCACAGATACGCAGTATTTT